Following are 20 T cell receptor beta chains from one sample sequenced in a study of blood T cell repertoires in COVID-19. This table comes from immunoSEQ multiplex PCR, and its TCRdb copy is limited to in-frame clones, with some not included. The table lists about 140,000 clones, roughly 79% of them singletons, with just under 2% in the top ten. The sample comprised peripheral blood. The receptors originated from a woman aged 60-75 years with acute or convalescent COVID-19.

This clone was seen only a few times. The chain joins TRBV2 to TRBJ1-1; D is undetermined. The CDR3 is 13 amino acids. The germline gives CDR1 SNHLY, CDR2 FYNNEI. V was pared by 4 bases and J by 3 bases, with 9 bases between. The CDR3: CASSVRVDTEAFF. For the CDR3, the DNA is TGTGCCAGCAGTGTTAGAGTGGACACTGAAGCTTTCTTT.

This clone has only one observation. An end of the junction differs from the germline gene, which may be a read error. CDR3 bases: TGTGCTAGCAGCTTACCCCGGGGAGCAGATTCCTACGAGCAGTACTTC. Protein sequence: CASSLPRGADSYEQYF. The chain uses TRBV7-7 and TRBJ2-7; a weak D match, TRBD2 (5 bases). Per the germline V gene, CDR1 is SSHAT and CDR2 is FNYEAQ (reference sequence). The CDR3 has 16 amino acids.

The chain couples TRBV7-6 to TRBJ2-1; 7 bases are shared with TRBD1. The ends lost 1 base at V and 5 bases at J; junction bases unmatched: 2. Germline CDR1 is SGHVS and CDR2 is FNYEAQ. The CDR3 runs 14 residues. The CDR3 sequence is CASSLEGANNEQFF. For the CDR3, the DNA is TGTGCCAGCAGCTTAGAGGGGGCCAACAATGAGCAGTTCTTC.

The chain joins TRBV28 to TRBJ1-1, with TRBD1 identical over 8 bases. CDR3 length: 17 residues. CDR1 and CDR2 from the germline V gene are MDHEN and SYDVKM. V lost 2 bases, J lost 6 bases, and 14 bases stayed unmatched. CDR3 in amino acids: CASSLITGGTKSAEAFF. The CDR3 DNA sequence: TGTGCCAGCAGTTTAATAACAGGGGGGACAAAGTCGGCTGAAGCTTTCTTT. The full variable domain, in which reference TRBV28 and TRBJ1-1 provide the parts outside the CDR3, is DVKVTQSSRYLVKRTGEKVFLECVQDMDHENMFWYRQDPGLGLRLIYFSYDVKMKEKGDIPEGYSVSREKKERFSLILESASTNQTSMYLCASSLITGGTKSAEAFFGQGTRLTVV.

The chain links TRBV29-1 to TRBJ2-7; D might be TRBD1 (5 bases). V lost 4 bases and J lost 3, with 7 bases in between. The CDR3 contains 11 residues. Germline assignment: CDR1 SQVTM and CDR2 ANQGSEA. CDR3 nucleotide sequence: TGCAGCGTTGCAGGGATCTACGAGCAGTACTTC. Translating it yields CSVAGIYEQYF.

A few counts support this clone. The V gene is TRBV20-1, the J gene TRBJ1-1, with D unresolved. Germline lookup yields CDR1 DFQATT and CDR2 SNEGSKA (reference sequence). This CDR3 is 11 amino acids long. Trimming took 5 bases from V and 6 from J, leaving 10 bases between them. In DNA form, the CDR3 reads TGCAGTGCTTCTCGAGGGCCTGAAGCTTTCTTT. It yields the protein CSASRGPEAFF.

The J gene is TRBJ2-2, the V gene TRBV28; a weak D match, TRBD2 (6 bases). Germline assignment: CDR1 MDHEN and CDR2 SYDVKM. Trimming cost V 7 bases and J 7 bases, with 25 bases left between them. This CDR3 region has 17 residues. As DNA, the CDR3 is TGTGCCAGCATGCCGGGACGGGAGAATCTTTTTATCGGGGAGCTGTTTTTT. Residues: CASMPGRENLFIGELFF.

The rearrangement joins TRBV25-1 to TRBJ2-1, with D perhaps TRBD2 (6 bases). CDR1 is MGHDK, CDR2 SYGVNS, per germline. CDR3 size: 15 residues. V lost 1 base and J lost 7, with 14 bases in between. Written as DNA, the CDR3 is TGTGCCAGCAGTGAATCCAGCCTAGGAGGGAATGAGCAGTTCTTC. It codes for CASSESSLGGNEQFF.

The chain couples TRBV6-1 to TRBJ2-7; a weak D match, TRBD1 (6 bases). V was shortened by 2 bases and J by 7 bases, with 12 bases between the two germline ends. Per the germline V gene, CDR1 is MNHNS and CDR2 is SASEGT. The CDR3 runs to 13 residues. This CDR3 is CASSEWATGEQYF. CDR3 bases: TGTGCCAGCAGTGAATGGGCGACAGGAGAGCAGTACTTC.

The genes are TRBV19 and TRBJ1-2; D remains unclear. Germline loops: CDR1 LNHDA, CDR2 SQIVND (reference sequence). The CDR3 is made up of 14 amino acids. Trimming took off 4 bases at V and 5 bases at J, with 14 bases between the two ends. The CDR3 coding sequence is TGTGCCAGTAGTACCGACTCGAGCGGGTATGGCTACACCTTC. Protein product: CASSTDSSGYGYTF. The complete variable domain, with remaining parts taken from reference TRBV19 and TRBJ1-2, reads DGGITQSPKYLFRKEGQNVTLSCEQNLNHDAMYWYRQDPGQGLRLIYYSQIVNDFQKGDIAEGYSVSREKKESFPLTVTSAQKNPTAFYLCASSTDSSGYGYTFGSGTRLTVV.

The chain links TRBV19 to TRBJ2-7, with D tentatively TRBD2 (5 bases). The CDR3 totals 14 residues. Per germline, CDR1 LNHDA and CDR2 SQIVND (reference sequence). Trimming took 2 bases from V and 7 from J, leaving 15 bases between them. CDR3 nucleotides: TGTGCCAGTAGTATACCGGGGTATGGACGGGAGCAGTACTTC. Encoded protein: CASSIPGYGREQYF.

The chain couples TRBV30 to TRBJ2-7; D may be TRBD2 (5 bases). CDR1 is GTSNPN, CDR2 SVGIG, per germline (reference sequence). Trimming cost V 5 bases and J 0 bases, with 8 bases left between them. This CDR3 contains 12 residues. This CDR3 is CAWYRDSYEQYF. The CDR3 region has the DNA TGTGCCTGGTACCGGGACTCCTACGAGCAGTACTTC.

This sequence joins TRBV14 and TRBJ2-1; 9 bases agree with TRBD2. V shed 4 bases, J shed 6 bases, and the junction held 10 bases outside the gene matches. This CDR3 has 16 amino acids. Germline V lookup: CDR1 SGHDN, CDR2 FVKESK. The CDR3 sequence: CASSLRTRAGGNEQFF. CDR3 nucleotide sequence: TGTGCCAGCAGCCTACGGACTAGAGCGGGGGGCAATGAGCAGTTCTTC.

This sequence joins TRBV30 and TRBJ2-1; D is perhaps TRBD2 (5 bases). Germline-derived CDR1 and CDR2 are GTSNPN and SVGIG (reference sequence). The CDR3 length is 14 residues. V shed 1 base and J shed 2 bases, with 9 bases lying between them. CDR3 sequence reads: CAWSELAPYNEQFF. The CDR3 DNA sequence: TGTGCCTGGAGTGAGTTAGCGCCCTACAATGAGCAGTTCTTC.

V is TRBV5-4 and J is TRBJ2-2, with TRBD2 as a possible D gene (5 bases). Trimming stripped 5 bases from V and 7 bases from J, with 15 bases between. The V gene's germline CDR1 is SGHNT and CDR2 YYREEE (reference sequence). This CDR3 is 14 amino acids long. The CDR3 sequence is CASSTTSGNGELFF. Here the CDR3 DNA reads TGTGCCAGCAGTACGACGAGCGGAAACGGGGAGCTGTTTTTT. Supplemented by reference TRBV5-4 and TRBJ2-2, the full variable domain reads ETGVTQSPTHLIKTRGQQVTLRCSSQSGHNTVSWYQQALGQGPQFIFQYYREEENGRGNFPPRFSGLQFPNYSSELNVNALELDDSALYLCASSTTSGNGELFFGEGSRLTVL.

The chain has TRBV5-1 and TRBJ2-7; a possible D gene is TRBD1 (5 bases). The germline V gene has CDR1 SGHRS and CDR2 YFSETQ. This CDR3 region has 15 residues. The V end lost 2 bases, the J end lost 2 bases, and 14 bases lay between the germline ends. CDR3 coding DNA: TGCGCCAGCAGCTTCACCCAAGGGGCTCCCTACGAGCAGTACTTC. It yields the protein CASSFTQGAPYEQYF. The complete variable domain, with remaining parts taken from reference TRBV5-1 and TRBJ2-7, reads KAGVTQTPRYLIKTRGQQVTLSCSPISGHRSVSWYQQTPGQGLQFLFEYFSETQRNKGNFPGRFSGRQFSNSRSEMNVSTLELGDSALYLCASSFTQGAPYEQYFGPGTRLTVT.

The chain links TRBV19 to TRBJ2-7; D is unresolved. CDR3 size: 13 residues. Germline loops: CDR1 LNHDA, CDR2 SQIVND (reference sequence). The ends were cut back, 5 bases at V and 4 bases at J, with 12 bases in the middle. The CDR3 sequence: CASSAALTYEQYF. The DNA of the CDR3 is TGTGCCAGTAGTGCAGCGTTAACTTACGAGCAGTACTTC.

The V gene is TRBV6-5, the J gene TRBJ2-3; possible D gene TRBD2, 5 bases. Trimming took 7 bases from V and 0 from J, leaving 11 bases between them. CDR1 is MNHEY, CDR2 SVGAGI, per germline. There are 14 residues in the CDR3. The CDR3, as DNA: TGTGCCAGCACCCCGGGAAGCAGCACAGATACGCAGTATTTT. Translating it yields CASTPGSSTDTQYF.

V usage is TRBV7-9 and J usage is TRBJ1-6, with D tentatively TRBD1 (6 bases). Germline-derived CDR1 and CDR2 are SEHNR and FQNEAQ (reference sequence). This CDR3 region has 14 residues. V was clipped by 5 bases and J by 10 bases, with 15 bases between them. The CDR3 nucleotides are TGTGCCAGCAGCGGCAGGGGAGCTCGGTCACCCCTCCACTTT. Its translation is CASSGRGARSPLHF.

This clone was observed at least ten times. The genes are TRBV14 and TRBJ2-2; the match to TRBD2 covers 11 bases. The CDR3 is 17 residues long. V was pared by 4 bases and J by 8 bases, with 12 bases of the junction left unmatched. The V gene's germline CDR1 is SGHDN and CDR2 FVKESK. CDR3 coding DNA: TGTGCCAGCAGCCGAAGGCGCCTAGCGGGAGGCGGTGGGGAGCTGTTTTTT. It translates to CASSRRRLAGGGGELFF.